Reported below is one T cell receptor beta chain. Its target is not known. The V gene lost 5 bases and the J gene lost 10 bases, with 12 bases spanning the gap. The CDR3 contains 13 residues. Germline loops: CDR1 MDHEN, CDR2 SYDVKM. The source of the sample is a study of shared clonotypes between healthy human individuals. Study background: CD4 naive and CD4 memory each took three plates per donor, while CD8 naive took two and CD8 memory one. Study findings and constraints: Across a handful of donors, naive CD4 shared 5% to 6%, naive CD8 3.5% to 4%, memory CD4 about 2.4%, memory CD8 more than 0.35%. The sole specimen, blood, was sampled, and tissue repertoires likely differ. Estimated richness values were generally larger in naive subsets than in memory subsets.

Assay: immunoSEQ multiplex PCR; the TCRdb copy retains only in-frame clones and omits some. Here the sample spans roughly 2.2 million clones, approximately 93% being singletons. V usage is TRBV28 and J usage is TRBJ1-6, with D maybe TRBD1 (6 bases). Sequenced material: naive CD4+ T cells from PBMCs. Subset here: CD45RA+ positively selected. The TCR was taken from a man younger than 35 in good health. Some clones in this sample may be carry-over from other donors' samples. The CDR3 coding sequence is TGTGCCAGCAGTCCGCACAGGGTATCACCCCTCCACTTT. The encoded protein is CASSPHRVSPLHF.